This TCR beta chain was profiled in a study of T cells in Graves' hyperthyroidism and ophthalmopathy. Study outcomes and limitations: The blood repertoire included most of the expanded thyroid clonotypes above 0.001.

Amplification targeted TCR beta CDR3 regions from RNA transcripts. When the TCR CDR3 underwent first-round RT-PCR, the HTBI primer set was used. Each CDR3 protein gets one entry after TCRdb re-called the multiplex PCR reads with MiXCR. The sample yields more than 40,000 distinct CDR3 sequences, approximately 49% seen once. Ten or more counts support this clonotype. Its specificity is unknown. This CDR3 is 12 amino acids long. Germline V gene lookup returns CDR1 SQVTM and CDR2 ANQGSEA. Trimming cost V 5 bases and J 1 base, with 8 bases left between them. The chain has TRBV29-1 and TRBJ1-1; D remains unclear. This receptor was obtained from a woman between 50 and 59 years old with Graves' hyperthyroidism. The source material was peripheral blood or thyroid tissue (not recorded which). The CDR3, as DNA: TGCAGCGTTTATCCCGGGAACACTGAAGCTTTCTTT. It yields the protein CSVYPGNTEAFF.